Shown below are 29 T cell receptor beta chains from a single sample sequenced in a study of blood T cells in healthy people across ages. Combining a sample-barcoded 5' primer with a J-beta primer mix, a second PCR ran for about 6 to 12 cycles. From the 5' RACE reads, TCRdb called clonotypes with MiXCR, one entry per CDR3 protein. The profile shows about 1,400,000 distinct CDR3 sequences, around two fifths of them singletons. The sequenced sample consisted of blood. The receptors were gathered from a woman under 30 in good health.

The rearrangement links TRBV30 to TRBJ1-2, with 8 bases identical to TRBD1. The CDR3 contains 14 residues. Losses at the gene ends were 3 bases for V and 3 bases for J; bases not matched to a gene: 6. Per germline, CDR1 GTSNPN and CDR2 SVGIG (reference sequence). The CDR3 reads CAWSPPDRDYGYTF. CDR3 sequence (DNA): TGTGCCTGGAGCCCCCCGGACAGGGACTATGGCTACACCTTC.

The rearrangement joins TRBV2 to TRBJ1-1; no clear D. The length of the CDR3 is 13 residues. Germline V gene lookup returns CDR1 SNHLY and CDR2 FYNNEI. V was shortened by 10 bases and J by 2 bases, with 14 bases between the two germline ends. The CDR3 region is CATLSDYNTEAFF. The CDR3 DNA sequence: TGTGCCACCTTGTCAGATTATAACACTGAAGCTTTCTTT.

This clonotype was counted between two and nine times. The V call is TRBV29-1, the J call TRBJ1-4, with a possible D match to TRBD1 (5 bases). This CDR3 contains 13 residues. V was cut by 6 bases and J by 5 bases, with 13 bases left in between. Germline assignment: CDR1 SQVTM and CDR2 ANQGSEA. In DNA, the CDR3 is TGCAGCGTCGCAGGGTCCGGAAATGAAAAACTGTTTTTT. Its protein is CSVAGSGNEKLFF.

This chain connects TRBV28 to TRBJ2-3; 12 bases fit TRBD2. CDR3 size: 14 residues. Per germline, CDR1 MDHEN and CDR2 SYDVKM. After removal of 8 bases from V and 3 bases from J, the junction contained 3 bases not matched to a gene. CDR3 DNA: TGTGCCAGCCAAACTAGCGGGAGGACAGATACGCAGTATTTT. It is translated as CASQTSGRTDTQYF.

The chain carries TRBV20-1 and TRBJ2-1, with 9 bases matching TRBD2. CDR3 length: 16 residues. Germline V lookup: CDR1 DFQATT, CDR2 SNEGSKA (reference sequence). The V segment lost 0 bases and the J segment 12 bases; nucleotides outside the gene matches: 15. CDR3 residues: CSARDSGRSLLDGQFF. In DNA, the CDR3 is TGCAGTGCTAGAGATAGCGGGAGATCGCTTTTGGATGGGCAGTTCTTC.

This clonotype was picked up a small number of times. This chain joins TRBV6-5 and TRBJ2-7, with D perhaps assigned TRBD1 or TRBD2 (6 bases each). The CDR3 covers 16 residues. V shed 0 bases and J shed 2 bases, with 14 bases lying between them. Germline CDR1 is MNHEY and CDR2 is SVGAGI. This CDR3 reads CASSYSWGADAYEQYF. Here the CDR3 DNA reads TGTGCCAGCAGTTACTCGTGGGGGGCTGATGCCTACGAGCAGTACTTC.

The chain couples TRBV20-1 to TRBJ1-2, with TRBD1 matching 7 bases. Germline CDR1 is DFQATT and CDR2 is SNEGSKA (reference sequence). This CDR3 has 13 residues. J was trimmed by 3 bases and V by 4 bases; bases with no gene match: 5. CDR3 sequence: CSAKQGKDYGYTF. The CDR3, as DNA: TGCAGTGCTAAACAGGGGAAGGACTATGGCTACACCTTC.

This clonotype appeared a few times. The chain recombines TRBV9 with TRBJ1-6; D gene unclear. This CDR3 comprises 16 residues. The germline V gene has CDR1 SGDLS and CDR2 YYNGEE. V lost 2 bases, J lost 0 bases, and 9 bases lay in between. The CDR3 reads CASSVWESSYNSPLHF. The DNA for the CDR3 is TGTGCCAGCAGCGTCTGGGAAAGCTCCTATAATTCACCCCTCCACTTT.

This clonotype occurred a few times. The DNA of the CDR3 is TGCGCCAGCAGCCCCTTCGGGACTAGCGGCACAGATACGCAGTATTTT. Translating gives CASSPFGTSGTDTQYF. The chain couples TRBV4-1 to TRBJ2-3; 10 bases fit TRBD2. The CDR3 has 16 residues. From germline, CDR1 is MGHRA and CDR2 YSYEKL. V lost 4 bases to trimming and J lost 1 base; unmatched junction nucleotides: 5.

V and J are TRBV5-1 and TRBJ2-6, with 7 bases aligning to TRBD1. V shed 6 bases and J 4 bases; nucleotides not matched to a gene: 4. The CDR3 runs 14 residues. Germline CDR1 and CDR2: SGHRS and YFSETQ. CDR3 protein: CASTGQSGANVLTF. The CDR3 DNA sequence: TGCGCCAGCACGGGACAGAGCGGGGCCAACGTCCTGACTTTC.

This clonotype appeared a few times. The genes are TRBV12-3 or TRBV12-4 and TRBJ1-1; D is undetermined. V was cut by 5 bases and J by 0 bases, with 10 bases left in between. The CDR3 is 14 amino acids. CDR3 sequence (DNA): TGTGCCAGCAGTCCTCAGCTCATGAACACTGAAGCTTTCTTT. It encodes CASSPQLMNTEAFF.

This clonotype was detected only once. The rearrangement joins TRBV12-3 or TRBV12-4 to TRBJ1-1; 7 positions agree with TRBD1. There are 15 residues in the CDR3. J was trimmed by 3 bases and V by 7 bases; bases with no gene match: 11. The CDR3 DNA reads as TGTGCCAGCACCCACCCACAGGGGCGAGACACTGAAGCTTTCTTT. This sequence encodes CASTHPQGRDTEAFF.

In this sample, this clonotype turned up a few times. The J gene is TRBJ2-1, the V gene TRBV15, with D unclear. The CDR3 has 16 amino acids. Trimming removed 2 bases from V and 0 bases from J, with 11 bases in between. CDR1 is LNHNV and CDR2 is YYDKDF in the germline V gene (reference sequence). CDR3: CATSRKILASYNEQFF. For the CDR3, the DNA is TGTGCCACCAGCAGAAAGATACTGGCCTCCTACAATGAGCAGTTCTTC. The full variable domain, in which reference TRBV15 and TRBJ2-1 provide the parts outside the CDR3, is DAMVIQNPRYQVTQFGKPVTLSCSQTLNHNVMYWYQQKSSQAPKLLFHYYDKDFNNEADTPDNFQSRRPNTSFCFLDIRSPGLGDTAMYLCATSRKILASYNEQFFGPGTRLTVL.

The V and J genes are TRBV27 and TRBJ2-7; perhaps TRBD1 as D (6 bases). Germline CDR1 is MNHEY and CDR2 is SMNVEV (reference sequence). This CDR3 has 15 amino acids. Deletions cut 2 bases from V and 0 bases from J, with 11 bases between. The DNA for the CDR3 is TGTGCCAGCAGTTTAGTGGCAGGGGTCTCCTACGAGCAGTACTTC. It codes for CASSLVAGVSYEQYF.

This clonotype has more than one count but fewer than ten. The gene calls are TRBV6-1 and TRBJ2-2, with D perhaps TRBD1 or TRBD2 (6 bases each). Per germline, CDR1 MNHNS and CDR2 SASEGT. Trimming took 2 bases from V and 7 from J, leaving 17 bases between them. CDR3 size: 16 residues. CDR3 sequence: CASSEIPPGAVGELFF. The CDR3, as DNA: TGTGCCAGCAGTGAAATCCCCCCGGGGGCGGTCGGGGAGCTGTTTTTT.

The J gene is TRBJ1-2, the V gene TRBV14, with D maybe TRBD1 (5 bases). V was clipped by 0 bases and J by 2 bases, with 13 bases between them. The CDR3 contains 16 residues. Looked up from germline, CDR1 is SGHDN and CDR2 is FVKESK. The CDR3 loop reads CASSQDLRGVNYGYTF. DNA of the CDR3: TGTGCCAGCAGCCAAGATTTGCGGGGGGTCAACTATGGCTACACCTTC.

The DNA for the CDR3 is TGTGCCAGCGGGGGACAGGCCTCCACTGAAGCTTTCTTT. Translated: CASGGQASTEAFF. The chain links TRBV6-1 to TRBJ1-1; TRBD1 aligns across 8 bases. Germline V gives CDR1 MNHNS, CDR2 SASEGT. V trimming: 8 bases; J trimming: 4 bases; junction bases outside the gene matches: 6. This CDR3 has 13 residues.

The chain links TRBV7-8 to TRBJ1-2; the D is unclear. Germline CDR1 SGHVS, CDR2 FQNEAQ. This CDR3 is 13 amino acids long. Trimming removed 1 base at V and 6 bases at J, with 9 bases between. In DNA, the CDR3 is TGTGCCAGCAGCTTAGTGTCCATGGATGGCTACACCTTC. Translation: CASSLVSMDGYTF.

The chain employs TRBV6-6 and TRBJ2-1; the match to TRBD2 covers 13 bases. Germline-derived CDR1 and CDR2 are MNHNY and SVGAGI (reference sequence). V lost 5 bases to trimming and J lost 8 bases; unmatched junction nucleotides: 6. This CDR3 spans 15 amino acids. CDR3 in DNA: TGTGCCAGCAGTCAAACTAGCGGGAGGGGGTATGAGCAGTTCTTC. As protein: CASSQTSGRGYEQFF.

This clonotype occurred many times. The chain is built from TRBV12-3 or TRBV12-4 and TRBJ2-5; unclear D gene. Trimming took off 3 bases at V and 1 base at J, with 6 bases between the two ends. The CDR3 is 13 residues long. This CDR3 is CASSFRSQETQYF. For the CDR3, the DNA is TGTGCCAGCAGTTTCAGGAGCCAAGAGACCCAGTACTTC.

This clonotype was seen more than once but under ten times. The chain joins TRBV27 to TRBJ1-2; 7 bases are a match to TRBD1. This CDR3 has 14 amino acids. Germline V CDR1 and CDR2: MNHEY, SMNVEV (reference sequence). V shed 6 bases, J shed 4 bases, and the junction held 8 bases outside the gene matches. The CDR3 loop is CASSPTGTPYGYTF. CDR3 DNA sequence: TGTGCCAGCAGCCCGACAGGGACCCCCTATGGCTACACCTTC.

This clonotype was seen just once. V gene TRBV4-2 combines with J gene TRBJ2-3; 8 bases match TRBD2. Germline V lookup: CDR1 LGHNA, CDR2 YNFKEQ. After removal of 1 base from V and 0 bases from J, the junction contained 6 bases not matched to a gene. The CDR3 runs 17 residues. DNA of the CDR3: TGTGCCAGCAGCCAAGCCATCAGCGGGGGAAGCACAGATACGCAGTATTTT. It codes for CASSQAISGGSTDTQYF.

The rearrangement links TRBV4-1 to TRBJ1-1; 7 bases are shared with TRBD1. This CDR3 comprises 17 residues. Germline V gives CDR1 MGHRA, CDR2 YSYEKL. Unmatched junction bases numbered 11, after V lost 4 bases and J lost 0 bases. CDR3 residues: CASSLLTGRGMNTEAFF. The CDR3 DNA reads as TGCGCCAGCAGCCTACTCACGGGCAGGGGGATGAACACTGAAGCTTTCTTT.

This clonotype was recorded a few times. This CDR3 is CASGSGGSRTDTQYF. CDR3 DNA: TGCGCCAGCGGTAGCGGGGGAAGTAGGACAGATACGCAGTATTTT. The genes are TRBV4-1 and TRBJ2-3, with 9 bases fitting TRBD2. The V gene's germline CDR1 is MGHRA and CDR2 YSYEKL. This CDR3 has 15 residues. The V gene end was trimmed by 8 bases and the J gene end by 3 bases; junction bases not matched to a gene: 9.

V usage is TRBV29-1 and J usage is TRBJ2-1, with D perhaps matching TRBD2 (5 bases). The J call is in doubt because the DNA end fits TRBJ2-7 better. This CDR3 comprises 12 residues. Germline values: CDR1 SQVTM, CDR2 ANQGSEA. The CDR3 loop reads CSAEGGYNEQYF. The CDR3 DNA sequence: TGCAGCGCAGAGGGCGGGTACAATGAGCAGTACTTC.

V is TRBV29-1 and J is TRBJ2-5, with a possible D match to TRBD2 (5 bases). The ends were cut back, 7 bases at V and 7 bases at J, with 13 bases in the middle. Germline V lookup: CDR1 SQVTM, CDR2 ANQGSEA. The CDR3 is made up of 11 amino acids. This CDR3 is CSGEEARTQYF. As DNA, the CDR3 is TGCAGCGGAGAGGAGGCCAGGACCCAGTACTTC.

This clonotype was found many times. This sequence joins TRBV27 and TRBJ2-7, with 11 bases that match TRBD1. Germline CDR1 MNHEY, CDR2 SMNVEV (reference sequence). Trimming took 5 bases from V and 5 from J; bases not matched to a gene: 2. This CDR3 has 13 residues. CDR3 protein: CASSRTGGNEQYF. In DNA, the CDR3 is TGTGCCAGCAGTAGGACAGGGGGCAACGAGCAGTACTTC.

The rearrangement links TRBV7-2 to TRBJ2-7, with TRBD2 matching 12 bases. The junction had 8 bases not matched to a gene; V was cut back by 1 base and J by 4 bases. The CDR3 has 17 amino acids. Looked up from germline, CDR1 is SGHTA and CDR2 is FQGNSA. The chain's CDR3 is CASSLGTSGVMGYEQYF. CDR3 DNA: TGTGCCAGCAGCTTAGGGACTAGCGGGGTTATGGGGTACGAGCAGTACTTC.

The chain employs TRBV10-3 and TRBJ1-4; a possible D gene is TRBD1 (5 bases). This CDR3 region has 15 residues. Germline CDR1 reads ENHRY; CDR2 reads SYGVKD. V lost 3 bases and J 8 bases, leaving 16 bases between the germline ends. The CDR3 nucleotides are TGTGCCATCAGTGACGGGACCCTGCCGGGGGAAAAACTGTTTTTT. Amino acid sequence: CAISDGTLPGEKLFF.